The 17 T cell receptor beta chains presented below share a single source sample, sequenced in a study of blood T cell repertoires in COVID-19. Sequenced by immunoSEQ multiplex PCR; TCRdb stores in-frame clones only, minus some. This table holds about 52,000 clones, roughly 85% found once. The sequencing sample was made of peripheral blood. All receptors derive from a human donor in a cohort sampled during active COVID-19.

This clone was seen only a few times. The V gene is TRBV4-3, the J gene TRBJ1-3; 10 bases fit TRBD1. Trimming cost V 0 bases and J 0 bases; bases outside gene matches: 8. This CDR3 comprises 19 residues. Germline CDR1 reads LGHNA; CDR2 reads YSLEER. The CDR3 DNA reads TGCGCCAGCAGCCAAGAAATCGTAGGGACAGGGGACTCTGGAAACACCATATATTTT. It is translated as CASSQEIVGTGDSGNTIYF.

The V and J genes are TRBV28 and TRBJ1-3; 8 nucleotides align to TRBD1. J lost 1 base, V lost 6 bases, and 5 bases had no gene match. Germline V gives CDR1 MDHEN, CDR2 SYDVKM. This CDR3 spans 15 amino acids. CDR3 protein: CASRRQGASGNTIYF. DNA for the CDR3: TGTGCCAGCAGGCGGCAGGGGGCGTCTGGAAACACCATATATTTT.

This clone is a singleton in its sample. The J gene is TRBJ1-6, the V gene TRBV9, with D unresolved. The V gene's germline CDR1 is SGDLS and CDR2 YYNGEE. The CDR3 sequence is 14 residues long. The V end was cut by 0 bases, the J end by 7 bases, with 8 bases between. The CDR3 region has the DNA TGTGCCAGCAGCGTAGCTACAGAAAATTCACCCCTCCACTTT. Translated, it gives CASSVATENSPLHF.

CDR3 coding DNA: TGTGCCAGTAGTATCGTTACCGGGGAGCTGTTTTTT. This sequence encodes CASSIVTGELFF. V gene TRBV19 combines with J gene TRBJ2-2; D ambiguous. The CDR3 runs to 12 residues. Trimming shortened V by 3 bases and J by 5 bases, and 4 bases separated the two germline ends. Looked up from germline, CDR1 is LNHDA and CDR2 is SQIVND (reference sequence).

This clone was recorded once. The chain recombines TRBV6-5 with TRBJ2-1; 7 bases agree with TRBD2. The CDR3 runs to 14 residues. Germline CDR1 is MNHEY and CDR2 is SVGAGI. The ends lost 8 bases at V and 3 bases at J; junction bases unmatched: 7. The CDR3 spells CASGNGGDYNEQFF. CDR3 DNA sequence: TGTGCCAGCGGGAATGGGGGGGACTACAATGAGCAGTTCTTC.

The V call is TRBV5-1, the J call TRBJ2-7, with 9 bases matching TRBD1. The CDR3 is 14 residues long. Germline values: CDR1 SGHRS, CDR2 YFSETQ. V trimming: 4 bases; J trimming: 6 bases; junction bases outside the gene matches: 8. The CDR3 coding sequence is TGCGCCAGCAGCGATCCACAGGGGGCGGGCGAGCAGTACTTC. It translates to CASSDPQGAGEQYF.

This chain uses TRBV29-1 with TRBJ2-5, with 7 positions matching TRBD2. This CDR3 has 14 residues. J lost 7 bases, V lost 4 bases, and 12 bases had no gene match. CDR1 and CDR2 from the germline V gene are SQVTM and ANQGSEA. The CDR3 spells CSVVYVGGTGTQYF. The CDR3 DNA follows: TGCAGCGTTGTCTATGTGGGAGGGACCGGGACCCAGTACTTC.

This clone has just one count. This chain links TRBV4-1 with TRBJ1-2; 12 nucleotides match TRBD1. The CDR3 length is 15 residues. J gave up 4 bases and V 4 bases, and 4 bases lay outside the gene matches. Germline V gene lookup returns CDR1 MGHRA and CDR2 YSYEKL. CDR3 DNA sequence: TGCGCCAGCAGCCGTGGGACAGGGGGCGGCTATGGCTACACCTTC. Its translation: CASSRGTGGGYGYTF.

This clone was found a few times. The CDR3 region has the DNA TGTGCCAGCAGCCAAAGTCAGGGAAATCGCAATCAGCCCCAGCATTTT. Translated: CASSQSQGNRNQPQHF. The chain links TRBV3-1 (or the pseudogene TRBV3-2) to TRBJ1-5, with D perhaps TRBD1 (5 bases). V was cut by 2 bases and J by 2 bases, with 13 bases left in between. The germline V gene encodes CDR1 LGHDT and CDR2 YNNKEL (reference sequence). The CDR3 contains 16 residues.

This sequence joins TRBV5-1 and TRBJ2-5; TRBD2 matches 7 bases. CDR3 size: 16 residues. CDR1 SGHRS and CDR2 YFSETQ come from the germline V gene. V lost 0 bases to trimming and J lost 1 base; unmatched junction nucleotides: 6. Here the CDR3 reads CASSLASSGIQETQYF. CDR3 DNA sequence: TGCGCCAGCAGCTTGGCTTCTAGCGGAATCCAAGAGACCCAGTACTTC.

The CDR3 coding sequence is TGTGCCAGCAGCCCAAGCGGGGGCGGTTTGGCCTACGAGCAGTACTTC. Its translation is CASSPSGGGLAYEQYF. The chain couples TRBV9 to TRBJ2-7; 8 bases are shared with TRBD2. Germline CDR1 reads SGDLS; CDR2 reads YYNGEE. V shed 4 bases and J 2 bases; nucleotides not matched to a gene: 11. This CDR3 is 16 amino acids long.

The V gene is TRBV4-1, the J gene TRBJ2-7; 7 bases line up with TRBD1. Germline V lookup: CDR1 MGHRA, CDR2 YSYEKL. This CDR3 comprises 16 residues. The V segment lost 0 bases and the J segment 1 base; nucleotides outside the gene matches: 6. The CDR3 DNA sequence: TGCGCCAGCAGCCAAGATGACAGGGCCTATTCCTACGAGCAGTACTTC. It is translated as CASSQDDRAYSYEQYF.

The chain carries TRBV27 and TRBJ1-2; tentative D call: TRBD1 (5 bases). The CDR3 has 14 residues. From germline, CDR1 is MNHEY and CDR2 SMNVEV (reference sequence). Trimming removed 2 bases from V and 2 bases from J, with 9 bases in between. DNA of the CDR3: TGTGCCAGCAGTTTAGGGCCAGGGAACTATGGCTACACCTTC. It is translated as CASSLGPGNYGYTF.

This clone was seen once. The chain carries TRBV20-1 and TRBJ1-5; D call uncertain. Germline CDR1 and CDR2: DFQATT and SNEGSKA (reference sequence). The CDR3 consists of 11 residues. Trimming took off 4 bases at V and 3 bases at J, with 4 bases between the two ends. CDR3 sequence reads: CSANTNQPQHF. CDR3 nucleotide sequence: TGCAGTGCTAACACCAATCAGCCCCAGCATTTT.

The CDR3, as DNA: TGCGCCAGCAGCCAAGCCGCTAGCGGGAGGGTGGTCGGGGAGCTGTTTTTT. Amino acid sequence: CASSQAASGRVVGELFF. The rearrangement uses TRBV4-3 and TRBJ2-2, with TRBD2 matching over 12 bases. The CDR3 sequence is 17 residues long. Trimming at V came to 1 base and at J to 7 bases, leaving 7 bases not matched to a gene. CDR1 and CDR2 (germline): LGHNA, YSLEER.

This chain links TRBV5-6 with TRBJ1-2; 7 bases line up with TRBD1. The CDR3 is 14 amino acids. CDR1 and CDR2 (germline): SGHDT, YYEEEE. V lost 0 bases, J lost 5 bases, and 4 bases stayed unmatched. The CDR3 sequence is CASSLGGQSYGYTF. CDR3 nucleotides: TGTGCCAGCAGCTTGGGGGGACAGTCTTATGGCTACACCTTC.

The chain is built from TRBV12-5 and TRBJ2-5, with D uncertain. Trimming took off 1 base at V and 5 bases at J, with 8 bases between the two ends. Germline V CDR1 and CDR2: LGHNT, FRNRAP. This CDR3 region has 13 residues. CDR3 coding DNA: TGTGCTAGTGGTTTGGCCCCCCAGGAGACCCAGTACTTC. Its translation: CASGLAPQETQYF.